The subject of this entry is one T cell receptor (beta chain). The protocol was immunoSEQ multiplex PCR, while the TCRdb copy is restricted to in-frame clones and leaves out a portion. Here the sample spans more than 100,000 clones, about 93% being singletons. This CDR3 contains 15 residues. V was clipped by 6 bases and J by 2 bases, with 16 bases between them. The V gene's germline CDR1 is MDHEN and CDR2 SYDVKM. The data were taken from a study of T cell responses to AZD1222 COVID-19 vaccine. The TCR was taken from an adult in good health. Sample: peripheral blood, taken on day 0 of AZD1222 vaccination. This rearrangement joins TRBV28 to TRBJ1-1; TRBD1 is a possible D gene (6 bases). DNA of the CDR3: TGTGCCAGCAGGCCTGCCACAGGGACTAACACTGAAGCTTTCTTT. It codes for CASRPATGTNTEAFF.